The 27 T cell receptor beta chains listed next were all sequenced from one sample in a study of blood T cell repertoires in COVID-19 (dated by TCRdb to 2020 to 2022). Receptors were amplified or captured by the immunoSEQ multiplex PCR assay. The table comes from immuneACCESS by way of TCRdb, which keeps in-frame sequences with V and J called. Part of the clones is missing from these tables; in studies checked, under half for an unresolved V gene and the rest for unknown reasons. The sample contains fewer than 450,000 clones, over 80% of them found a single time. The biggest ten clones account for under 6.5% of the sample. Sample: peripheral blood. These receptors were taken from a woman between 50 and 59 years old with COVID-19, enrolled during active disease.

The chain combines TRBV11-2 with TRBJ2-1; 9 nucleotides align to TRBD2. J was trimmed by 7 bases and V by 0 bases; bases with no gene match: 10. This CDR3 is built from 17 residues. The germline gives CDR1 SGHAT, CDR2 FQNNGV. CDR3 DNA sequence: TGTGCCAGCAGCTTAGAGGGGGCGGCTAGCGGGAAAAATGAGCAGTTCTTC. Encoded protein: CASSLEGAASGKNEQFF.

This chain links TRBV4-1 with TRBJ1-2, with 7 nucleotides matching TRBD1. CDR1 and CDR2 from the germline V gene are MGHRA and YSYEKL. V lost 2 bases, J lost 5 bases, and 8 bases stayed unmatched. This CDR3 spans 15 amino acids. The chain's CDR3 is CASSQPGTASYGYTF. Here the CDR3 DNA reads TGCGCCAGCAGCCAACCAGGGACAGCCTCATATGGCTACACCTTC.

The chain links TRBV23-1 to TRBJ2-7, with D unresolved. TRBV23-1 falls under the ORF class, with uncertain function. The V and J ends lost 4 bases and 3 bases respectively, with 13 bases between them. The CDR3 covers 14 residues. CDR3: CASSLYTDDYEQYF. The CDR3 DNA reads as TGCGCCAGCAGTCTTTATACAGATGACTACGAGCAGTACTTC.

This chain joins TRBV6-2 or TRBV6-3 and TRBJ2-4; D uncertain. There are 16 residues in the CDR3. Germline CDR1 MNHEY, CDR2 SVGEGT. Deletions cut 2 bases from V and 1 base from J, with 12 bases between. DNA for the CDR3: TGTGCCAGCAGTTACGACCGCGGTCTGGCCAAAAACATTCAGTACTTC. It yields the protein CASSYDRGLAKNIQYF.

The chain joins TRBV10-2 to TRBJ1-5, with D possibly TRBD1 on 5 matching bases. Trimming took 0 bases from V and 1 from J, leaving 16 bases between them. Germline V lookup: CDR1 WSHSY, CDR2 SAAADI. The CDR3 sequence is 18 residues long. CDR3 nucleotide sequence: TGCGCCAGCAGTGAGTCGAATCTCGCAAGGGGAAGCAATCAGCCCCAGCATTTT. Translating gives CASSESNLARGSNQPQHF.

The chain combines TRBV18 with TRBJ2-2, with a tentative D call TRBD2 (5 bases). The CDR3 spans 17 residues. Deletions cut 0 bases from V and 4 bases from J, with 15 bases between. Germline lookup yields CDR1 KGHSH and CDR2 LQKENI. CDR3 amino acids: CASSPPWLGVATGELFF. The CDR3 region has the DNA TGTGCCAGCTCACCACCGTGGCTGGGAGTCGCCACCGGGGAGCTGTTTTTT.

With regard to this clone: Other DNA sequences from this sample encode an identical CDR3 as well. The chain links TRBV6-5 to TRBJ1-1, with D perhaps TRBD1 (6 bases). The CDR3 length is 13 residues. V was trimmed by 5 bases and J by 5 bases, leaving 12 bases between them. Germline lookup yields CDR1 MNHEY and CDR2 SVGAGI. The CDR3 protein is CASSPHRDTEAFF. The CDR3 nucleotides are TGTGCCAGCAGTCCACACAGGGATACTGAAGCTTTCTTT.

J is TRBJ2-7 and V is TRBV5-4, with TRBD1 matching 7 bases. This CDR3 is built from 14 residues. Germline V gene data show CDR1 as SGHNT and CDR2 as YYREEE (reference sequence). The trim removed 0 bases at V and 5 bases at J, leaving 5 bases unmatched. The CDR3 loop is CASSLDRGVDEQYF. The CDR3 nucleotides are TGTGCCAGCAGCTTGGACAGGGGTGTGGACGAGCAGTACTTC.

The chain recombines TRBV3-1 (or the pseudogene TRBV3-2) with TRBJ1-1, with 11 bases that match TRBD1. CDR3 size: 15 residues. Germline V gene sequence: CDR1 LGHDT, CDR2 YNNKEL (reference sequence). J was trimmed by 10 bases and V by 1 base; bases with no gene match: 8. The CDR3 sequence: CASSQGGTGGFAAFF. Here the CDR3 DNA reads TGTGCCAGCAGCCAAGGGGGGACAGGGGGATTTGCAGCTTTCTTT.

About this clone: It is unclear where the CDR3 begins or ends on the DNA, so no DNA is shown, and the CDR3 is as TCRdb lists it. The chain has TRBV29-1 and TRBJ2-5; the table's D call, TRBD2, has no DNA check behind it. Germline CDR1 and CDR2: SQVTM and ANQGSEA. Ends included, the CDR3 has 11 residues. The CDR3 sequence: CSVLERETQYF.

The rearrangement uses TRBV10-1 and TRBJ2-1, with D perhaps matching TRBD2 (6 bases). Germline V gene sequence: CDR1 WNHNN, CDR2 SYGVQD (reference sequence). V lost 6 bases and J 4 bases, leaving 19 bases between the germline ends. This CDR3 is 16 amino acids long. CDR3 loop: CASREGLGRRYNEQFF. The CDR3 DNA reads TGCGCCAGCAGAGAGGGACTTGGCCGTAGATACAATGAGCAGTTCTTC.

The V and J genes are TRBV18 and TRBJ2-7; 14 nucleotides agree with TRBD2. This CDR3 region has 17 residues. Germline lookup yields CDR1 KGHSH and CDR2 LQKENI. V lost 5 bases, J lost 2 bases, and 8 bases stayed unmatched. The CDR3 DNA is TGTGCCAGCTCAGGGACTAGCGGGAGAGCGGGTGCCTACGAGCAGTACTTC. It translates to CASSGTSGRAGAYEQYF.

The rearrangement joins TRBV12-5 to TRBJ2-1; tentative D call: TRBD1 (5 bases). This CDR3 spans 15 amino acids. V was shortened by 5 bases and J by 7 bases, with 18 bases between the two germline ends. Germline V CDR1 and CDR2: LGHNT, FRNRAP. In DNA form, the CDR3 reads TGTGCTAGTGGTCCGAACTCCAGGGTGTTTAATGAGCAGTTCTTC. Protein: CASGPNSRVFNEQFF.

This clone was recorded once. The chain is built from TRBV5-1 and TRBJ2-1; perhaps TRBD1 as D (5 bases). This CDR3 spans 13 amino acids. Germline loops: CDR1 SGHRS, CDR2 YFSETQ. The V and J ends lost 0 bases and 7 bases respectively, with 8 bases between them. The CDR3 sequence is CASSLGGFNEQFF. CDR3 coding DNA: TGCGCCAGCAGCTTGGGGGGCTTTAATGAGCAGTTCTTC.

The chain carries TRBV6-5 and TRBJ2-5, with a tentative D call TRBD2 (6 bases). Trimming took off 5 bases at V and 0 bases at J, with 10 bases between the two ends. The length of the CDR3 is 14 residues. Looked up from germline, CDR1 is MNHEY and CDR2 is SVGAGI. Here the CDR3 reads CASSTGGYQETQYF. Here the CDR3 DNA reads TGTGCCAGCAGTACTGGGGGGTACCAAGAGACCCAGTACTTC.

The rearrangement uses TRBV28 and TRBJ2-3, with TRBD2 matching 10 bases. V gave up 3 bases and J gave up 1 base; unmatched junction bases: 4. Germline V gene lookup returns CDR1 MDHEN and CDR2 SYDVKM. The CDR3 is 16 residues long. The CDR3 is CASSFSGRKGTDTQYF. The CDR3 DNA reads TGTGCCAGCAGTTTTAGCGGGAGGAAAGGCACAGATACGCAGTATTTT. Variable domain in full (rest from reference TRBV28 and TRBJ2-3): DVKVTQSSRYLVKRTGEKVFLECVQDMDHENMFWYRQDPGLGLRLIYFSYDVKMKEKGDIPEGYSVSREKKERFSLILESASTNQTSMYLCASSFSGRKGTDTQYFGPGTRLTVL.

This clone has more than one count but fewer than ten. This chain joins TRBV29-1 and TRBJ2-7; tentatively, D is TRBD1 (5 bases). V lost 5 bases to trimming and J lost 2 bases, with 16 bases between them. The CDR3 has 14 amino acids. Germline values: CDR1 SQVTM, CDR2 ANQGSEA. Written as DNA, the CDR3 is TGCAGCGTTCGGTTTAGGCAGGGCGCCTACGAGCAGTACTTC. This codes for CSVRFRQGAYEQYF.

V gene TRBV29-1 combines with J gene TRBJ1-2, with D possibly TRBD1 on 5 matching bases. CDR1 is SQVTM and CDR2 is ANQGSEA in the germline V gene. CDR3 length: 12 residues. The ends were cut back, 0 bases at V and 6 bases at J, with 8 bases in the middle. The CDR3 region is CSVEDTGDGYTF. CDR3 nucleotide sequence: TGCAGCGTTGAAGACACAGGAGATGGCTACACCTTC.

This clone has only one observation. The gene calls are TRBV7-8 and TRBJ2-1; tentatively, D is TRBD2 (6 bases). The CDR3 is 17 amino acids. Deletions cut 7 bases from V and 4 bases from J, with 23 bases between. The V gene's germline CDR1 is SGHVS and CDR2 FQNEAQ. In nucleotides, the CDR3 is TGTGCCAGCATCTCAATCACCGGGAGAAGTATGTACAATGAGCAGTTCTTC. This codes for CASISITGRSMYNEQFF.

V is TRBV5-1 and J is TRBJ1-1; 8 positions match TRBD1. V lost 5 bases and J lost 8; bases outside the gene matches: 11. Per germline, CDR1 SGHRS and CDR2 YFSETQ. The CDR3 consists of 14 residues. The CDR3 loop is CASRDRDSEGEAFF. The CDR3 DNA sequence: TGCGCCAGCAGGGACAGGGACTCCGAGGGCGAAGCTTTCTTT.

V usage is TRBV3-1 (or the pseudogene TRBV3-2) and J usage is TRBJ2-2; TRBD1 matches at 9 bases. Germline V lookup: CDR1 LGHDT, CDR2 YNNKEL (reference sequence). This CDR3 comprises 15 residues. V lost 4 bases, J lost 4 bases, and 4 bases stayed unmatched. CDR3 residues: CASSLGQGSTGELFF. The CDR3, as DNA: TGTGCCAGCAGCCTGGGACAGGGCAGCACCGGGGAGCTGTTTTTT.

V and J are TRBV2 and TRBJ1-1, with 8 bases matching TRBD1. This CDR3 is built from 14 residues. V was clipped by 6 bases and J by 1 base; unmatched bases: 4. Germline CDR1 SNHLY, CDR2 FYNNEI. The DNA for the CDR3 is TGTGCCAGCAGCTACGGACAGGGGAACACTGAAGCTTTCTTT. Encoded protein: CASSYGQGNTEAFF.

The rearrangement links TRBV5-4 to TRBJ2-2; the match to TRBD2 covers 7 bases. The J segment lost 3 bases and the V segment lost 0 bases, leaving 2 bases of the junction unmatched. Germline CDR1 and CDR2: SGHNT and YYREEE (reference sequence). The CDR3 spans 15 residues. In nucleotides, the CDR3 is TGTGCCAGCAGCTTGGCCGGGGGGTACACCGGGGAGCTGTTTTTT. Encoded protein: CASSLAGGYTGELFF.

The chain carries TRBV7-9 and TRBJ2-3; TRBD2 matches at 13 bases. This CDR3 is 15 amino acids long. Germline V gene sequence: CDR1 SEHNR, CDR2 FQNEAQ (reference sequence). V shed 5 bases and J 9 bases; nucleotides not matched to a gene: 8. The CDR3 nucleotides are TGTGCCAGCAGCGCCGGGACTAGCGGGAAGCAGACGCAGTATTTT. Translated, it gives CASSAGTSGKQTQYF.

V usage is TRBV27 and J usage is TRBJ2-7, with D perhaps matching TRBD2 (5 bases). The CDR3 spans 13 residues. Germline loops: CDR1 MNHEY, CDR2 SMNVEV (reference sequence). V dropped 5 bases and J dropped 4 bases, with 12 bases sitting between them. CDR3 nucleotide sequence: TGTGCCAGCAGTCCCCTCCCGGGGTACGAGCAGTACTTC. It is translated as CASSPLPGYEQYF.

This clone was found many times. The rearrangement links TRBV18 to TRBJ1-1; no clear D. Trimming took off 0 bases at V and 6 bases at J, with 14 bases between the two ends. Germline V gives CDR1 KGHSH, CDR2 LQKENI. The CDR3 spans 15 residues. The CDR3 region has the DNA TGTGCCAGCTCACCACCTTACAGTGCGTCAGCTGAAGCTTTCTTT. Translating gives CASSPPYSASAEAFF.

The chain carries TRBV30 and TRBJ2-7; D is undetermined. V shed 2 bases and J shed 3 bases, with 11 bases lying between them. The CDR3 is 13 residues long. The germline CDR1 and CDR2 sequences are GTSNPN and SVGIG (reference sequence). CDR3 sequence: CAWSSSGRYEQYF. For the CDR3, the DNA is TGTGCCTGGAGTTCCTCAGGCCGCTACGAGCAGTACTTC. Filled out from reference TRBV30 and TRBJ2-7, the complete variable domain reads SQTIHQWPATLVQPVGSPLSLECTVEGTSNPNLYWYRQAAGRGLQLLFYSVGIGQISSEVPQNLSASRPQDRQFILSSKKLLLSDSGFYLCAWSSSGRYEQYFGPGTRLTVT.